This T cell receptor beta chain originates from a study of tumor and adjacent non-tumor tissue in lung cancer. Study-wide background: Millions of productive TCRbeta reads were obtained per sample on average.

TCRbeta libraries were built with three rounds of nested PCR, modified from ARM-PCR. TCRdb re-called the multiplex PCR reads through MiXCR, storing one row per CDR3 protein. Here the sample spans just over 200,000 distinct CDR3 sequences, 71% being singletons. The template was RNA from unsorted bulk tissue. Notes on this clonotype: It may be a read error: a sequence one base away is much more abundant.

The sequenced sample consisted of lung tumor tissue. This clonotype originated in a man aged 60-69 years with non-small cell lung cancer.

CDR3 DNA: TGTGCCAGCATCTTAACAGGGTTTGAGGATGAGCAGTTCTTC. Translating it yields CASILTGFEDEQFF. The chain has TRBV11-2 and TRBJ2-1; D may be TRBD1 (6 bases). Germline values: CDR1 SGHAT, CDR2 FQNNGV. The CDR3 sequence is 14 residues long.